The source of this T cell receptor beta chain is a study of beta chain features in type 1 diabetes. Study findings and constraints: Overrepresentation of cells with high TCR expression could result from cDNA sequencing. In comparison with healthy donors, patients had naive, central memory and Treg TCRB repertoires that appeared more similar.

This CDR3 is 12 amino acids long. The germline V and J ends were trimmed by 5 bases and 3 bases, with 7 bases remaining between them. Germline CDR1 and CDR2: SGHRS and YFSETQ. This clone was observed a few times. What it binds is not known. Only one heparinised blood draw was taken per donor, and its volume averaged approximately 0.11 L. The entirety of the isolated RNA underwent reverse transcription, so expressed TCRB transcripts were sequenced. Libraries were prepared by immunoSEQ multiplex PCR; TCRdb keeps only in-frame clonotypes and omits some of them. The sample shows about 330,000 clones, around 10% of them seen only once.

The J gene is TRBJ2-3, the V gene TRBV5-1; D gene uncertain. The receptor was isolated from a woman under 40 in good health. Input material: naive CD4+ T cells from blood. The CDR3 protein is CASREQTDTQYF. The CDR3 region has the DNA TGCGCCAGCAGAGAACAGACAGATACGCAGTATTTT.